This T cell receptor beta chain was sequenced for a study of T cell responses to AZD1222 COVID-19 vaccine. Overall study results and limits: Only 5 or 6 AZD1222 recipients were seropositive at baseline.

Worth noting for this clone: Its cognate antigen is unknown.

Profiled with immunoSEQ multiplex PCR; TCRdb holds only in-frame clones, not every one. The sample lists 85,000 to 100,000 clones, about 89% occurring once. Sequenced material: peripheral blood, taken 28 days after the second AZD1222 dose. This clonotype was sampled from an adult who received the AZD1222 COVID-19 vaccine.

The CDR3 bases are TGTGCCAGCAGTTACTTTGTCGGGACAGGGAATGAAAAACTGTTTTTT. Its protein product is CASSYFVGTGNEKLFF. The rearrangement links TRBV6-5 to TRBJ1-4, with 9 bases fitting TRBD1. This CDR3 contains 16 residues. Per germline, CDR1 MNHEY and CDR2 SVGAGI. V lost 1 base, J lost 5 bases, and 5 bases stayed unmatched.